This T cell receptor (beta chain) was identified in a study of control samples from healthy donors and cancer patients. Trimming cost V 5 bases and J 0 bases, with 7 bases left between them. The CDR3 is 14 amino acids. Germline CDR1 LNHDA, CDR2 SQIVND (reference sequence). The assay was immunoSEQ multiplex PCR, and TCRdb's table has in-frame clones only and misses some. Its clone listing holds about 190,000 clones. Sequencing was performed on blood. This clonotype originated in a woman between 25 and 40 years old in good health. The genes are TRBV19 and TRBJ1-4; no clear D. Here the CDR3 DNA reads TGTGCCAGTAGTTCGGGAGCAACTAATGAAAAACTGTTTTTT. Translated, it gives CASSSGATNEKLFF.